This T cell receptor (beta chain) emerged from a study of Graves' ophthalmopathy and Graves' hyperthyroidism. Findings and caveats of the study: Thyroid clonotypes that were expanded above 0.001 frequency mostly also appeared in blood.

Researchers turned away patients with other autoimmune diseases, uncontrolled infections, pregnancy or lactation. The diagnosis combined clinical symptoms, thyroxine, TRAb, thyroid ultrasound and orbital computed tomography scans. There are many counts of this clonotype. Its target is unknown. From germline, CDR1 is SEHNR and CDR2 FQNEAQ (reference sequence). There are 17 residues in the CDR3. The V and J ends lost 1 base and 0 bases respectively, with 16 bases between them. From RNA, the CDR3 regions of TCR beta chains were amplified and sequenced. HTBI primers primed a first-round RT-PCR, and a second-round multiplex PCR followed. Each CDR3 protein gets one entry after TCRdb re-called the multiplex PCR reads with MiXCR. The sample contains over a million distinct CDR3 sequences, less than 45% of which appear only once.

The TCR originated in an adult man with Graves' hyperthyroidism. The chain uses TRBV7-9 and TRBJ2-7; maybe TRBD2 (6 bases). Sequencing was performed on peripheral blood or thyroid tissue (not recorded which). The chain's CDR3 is CASSLGGLGANSYEQYF. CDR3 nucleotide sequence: TGTGCCAGCAGCTTAGGGGGACTCGGGGCCAACTCCTACGAGCAGTACTTC. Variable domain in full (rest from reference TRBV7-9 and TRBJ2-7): DTGVSQNPRHKITKRGQNVTFRCDPISEHNRLYWYRQTLGQGPEFLTYFQNEAQLEKSRLLSDRFSAERPKGSFSTLEIQRTEQGDSAMYLCASSLGGLGANSYEQYFGPGTRLTVT.